This is a list of T cell receptor beta chains from one sample in a study of blood T cell repertoires in COVID-19. Generated by immunoSEQ multiplex PCR, the TCRdb table keeps only in-frame clones and is missing some. The repertoire holds 220,000 or so clones, with about four fifths as singletons. Source material: peripheral blood. Every receptor here comes from a woman aged 80 or over with acute or convalescent COVID-19. CDR3s include the opening cysteine and the closing phenylalanine or tryptophan. D genes are given only for firm matches. The listing skips clone size in some rows; elsewhere it reads once, few, many or a size class.

TGTGCCAGCAGCTTAGGCGGCGACGTTTCACCCCTCCACTTT	CASSLGGDVSPLHF	NA	TRBV7-9	NA	TRBJ1-6
TGTGCCAGCACCGCCCCGGACAGGGGGAATACTGAAGCTTTCTTT	CASTAPDRGNTEAFF	TRBD1	TRBV28	NA	TRBJ1-1
TGTGCCAGCAGCTTAGGTGGCGGGGGCTCGGAGACGCAGTATTTT	CASSLGGGGSETQYF	NA	TRBV7-8	once	TRBJ2-3
TGTGCCAGCAGAGTCGGGACTAGCGGGGGGTCCGGGGAGCTGTTTTTT	CASRVGTSGGSGELFF	TRBD2	TRBV2	few	TRBJ2-2
TGTGCCAGCAGCCAACTAGCGGGGGCGTATGAGCAGTTCTTC	CASSQLAGAYEQFF	TRBD2	TRBV14	few	TRBJ2-1
TGTGCCAGCAGTTCCCTGACTAGCGGTTTCACAGATACGCAGTATTTT	CASSSLTSGFTDTQYF	TRBD2	TRBV28	NA	TRBJ2-3
TGTGCCAGTAGTATTTCCCCGAGTGGGGGGATGGTGAGAGAGACCCAGTACTTC	CASSISPSGGMVRETQYF	NA	TRBV19	NA	TRBJ2-5
TGTGCCATCAGTGAGCAGGGGACTAACTATGGCTACACCTTC	CAISEQGTNYGYTF	NA	TRBV10-3	few	TRBJ1-2
TGTGCCAGCAGTTTCGGCCGACTTGCGGGGGGGGCTTCCTACGAGCAGTACTTC	CASSFGRLAGGASYEQYF	TRBD2	TRBV28	NA	TRBJ2-7
TGTGCCAGCAGTCCCGGCGGTGGTAGCGGGAGCACAGATACGCAGTATTTT	CASSPGGGSGSTDTQYF	TRBD2	TRBV28	NA	TRBJ2-3
TGTGCCAGCAGCCTCCGACTAGCGAGGACCCAAGAGACCCAGTACTTC	CASSLRLARTQETQYF	TRBD2	TRBV7-2	NA	TRBJ2-5
TGTGCCAGCAGCCAAGTCACAAGGAACACTGAAGCTTTCTTT	CASSQVTRNTEAFF	NA	TRBV3-1/TRBV3-2	NA	TRBJ1-1